This T cell receptor (beta chain) was sequenced in a study of chemoradiotherapy in HPV16-positive cancers. Overall study context: A couple of HPV16-positive patients' cells yielded candidate HPV-specific clones and common motifs. Study-wide results and limits: Candidate HPV-specific clones and E7-related TCR motifs grew in tumor during treatment.

Repeated repertoire sampling spanned the course of chemoradiotherapy. Concerning this clone itself: The antigen is undetermined.

Deletions cut 0 bases from V and 1 base from J, with 12 bases between. Germline values: CDR1 MNHEY, CDR2 SMNVEV (reference sequence). This CDR3 is built from 17 residues. Data came from immunoSEQ multiplex PCR; TCRdb stores just in-frame clones and leaves some out. The sample carries approximately 17,000 clones, nearly 90% recorded once. This chain joins TRBV27 and TRBJ2-2, with D perhaps matching TRBD1 or TRBD2 (6 bases each). Specimen: blood, collected from a patient who underwent chemoradiotherapy. The sequence was obtained from a human donor with HPV-associated anogenital cancer. CDR3 loop: CASSLSSGAWNTGELFF. Written as DNA, the CDR3 is TGTGCCAGCAGTTTATCGTCGGGGGCCTGGAACACCGGGGAGCTGTTTTTT.